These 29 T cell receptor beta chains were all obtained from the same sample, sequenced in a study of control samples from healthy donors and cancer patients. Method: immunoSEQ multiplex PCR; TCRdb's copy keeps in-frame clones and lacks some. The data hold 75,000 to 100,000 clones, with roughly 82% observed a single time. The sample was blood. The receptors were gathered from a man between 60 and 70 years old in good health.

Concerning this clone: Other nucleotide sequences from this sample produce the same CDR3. Here the CDR3 reads CASSDLSSGANVLTF. CDR3 bases: TGTGCCAGCAGTGACTTGAGCTCTGGGGCCAACGTCCTGACTTTC. J is TRBJ2-6 and V is TRBV6-4, with no clear D. CDR1 is MRHNA, CDR2 SNTAGT, per germline. V gave up 1 base and J gave up 0 bases, with 4 bases separating them. This CDR3 comprises 15 residues.

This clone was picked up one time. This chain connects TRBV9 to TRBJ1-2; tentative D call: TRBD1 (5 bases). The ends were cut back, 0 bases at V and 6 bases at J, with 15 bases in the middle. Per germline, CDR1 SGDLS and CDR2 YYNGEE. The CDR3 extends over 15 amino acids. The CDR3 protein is CASSVGPRAEDGYTF. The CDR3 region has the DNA TGTGCCAGCAGCGTAGGTCCCAGGGCGGAGGATGGCTACACCTTC.

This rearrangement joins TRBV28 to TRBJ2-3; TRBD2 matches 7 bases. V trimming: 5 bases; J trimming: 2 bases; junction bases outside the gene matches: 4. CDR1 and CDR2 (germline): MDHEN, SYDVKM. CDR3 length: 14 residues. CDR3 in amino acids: CASSHRDYTDTQYF. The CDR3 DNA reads TGTGCCAGCAGTCACCGGGACTACACAGATACGCAGTATTTT.

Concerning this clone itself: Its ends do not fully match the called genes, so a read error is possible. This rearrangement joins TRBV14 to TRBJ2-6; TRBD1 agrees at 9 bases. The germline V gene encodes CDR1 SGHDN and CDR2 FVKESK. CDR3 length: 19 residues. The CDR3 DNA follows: TGTGCCAGCAGCCAAGGTTGGGACAGGGAGAACTCTGGGGTCAACGTCCTGACTTTC. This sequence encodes CASSQGWDRENSGVNVLTF. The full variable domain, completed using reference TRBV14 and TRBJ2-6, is EAGVTQFPSHSVIEKGQTVTLRCDPISGHDNLYWYRRVMGKEIKFLLHFVKESKQDESGMPNNRFLAERTGGTYSTLKVQPAELEDSGVYFCASSQGWDRENSGVNVLTFGAGSRLTVL.

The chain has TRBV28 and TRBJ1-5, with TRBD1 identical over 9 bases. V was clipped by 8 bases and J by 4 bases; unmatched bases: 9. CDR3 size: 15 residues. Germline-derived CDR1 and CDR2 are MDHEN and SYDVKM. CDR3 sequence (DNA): TGTGCCAGCTCCCCTGCGGGACAGGGTAATCAGCCCCAGCATTTT. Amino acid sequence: CASSPAGQGNQPQHF. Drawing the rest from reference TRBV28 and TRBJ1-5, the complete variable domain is DVKVTQSSRYLVKRTGEKVFLECVQDMDHENMFWYRQDPGLGLRLIYFSYDVKMKEKGDIPEGYSVSREKKERFSLILESASTNQTSMYLCASSPAGQGNQPQHFGDGTRLSIL.

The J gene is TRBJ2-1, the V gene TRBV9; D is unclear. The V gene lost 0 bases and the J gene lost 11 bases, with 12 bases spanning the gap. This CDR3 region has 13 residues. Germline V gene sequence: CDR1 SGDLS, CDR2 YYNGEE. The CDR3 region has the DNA TGTGCCAGCAGCGTAGGGTCAAGGGTCCAGCAGTTCTTC. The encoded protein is CASSVGSRVQQFF. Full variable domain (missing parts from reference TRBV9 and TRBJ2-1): DSGVTQTPKHLITATGQRVTLRCSPRSGDLSVYWYQQSLDQGLQFLIQYYNGEERAKGNILERFSAQQFPDLHSELNLSSLELGDSALYFCASSVGSRVQQFFGPGTRLTVL.

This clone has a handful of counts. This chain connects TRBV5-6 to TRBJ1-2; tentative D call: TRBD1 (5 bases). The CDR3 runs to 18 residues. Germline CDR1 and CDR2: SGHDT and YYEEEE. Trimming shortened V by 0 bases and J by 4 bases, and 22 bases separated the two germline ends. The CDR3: CASSLEGVVSGLVYGYTF. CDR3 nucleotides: TGTGCCAGCAGCTTGGAAGGAGTAGTTTCGGGGCTGGTCTATGGCTACACCTTC.

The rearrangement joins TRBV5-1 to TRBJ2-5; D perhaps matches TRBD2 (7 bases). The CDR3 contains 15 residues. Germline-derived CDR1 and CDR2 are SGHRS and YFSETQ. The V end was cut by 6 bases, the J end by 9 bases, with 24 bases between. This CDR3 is CASIGGSGVRGPQYF. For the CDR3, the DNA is TGCGCCAGCATCGGGGGCAGCGGGGTCCGAGGGCCCCAGTACTTC.

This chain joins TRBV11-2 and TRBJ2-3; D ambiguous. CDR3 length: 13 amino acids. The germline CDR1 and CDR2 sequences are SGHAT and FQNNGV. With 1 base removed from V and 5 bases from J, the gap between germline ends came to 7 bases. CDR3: CASSLVRVDTQYF. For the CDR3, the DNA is TGTGCCAGCAGCTTAGTGCGAGTAGATACGCAGTATTTT.

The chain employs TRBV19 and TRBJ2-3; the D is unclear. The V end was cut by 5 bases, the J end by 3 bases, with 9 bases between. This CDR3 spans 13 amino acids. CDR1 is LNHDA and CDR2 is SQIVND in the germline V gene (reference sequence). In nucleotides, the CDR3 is TGTGCCAGTAGTTTCAGCCGTACAGATACGCAGTATTTT. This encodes CASSFSRTDTQYF.

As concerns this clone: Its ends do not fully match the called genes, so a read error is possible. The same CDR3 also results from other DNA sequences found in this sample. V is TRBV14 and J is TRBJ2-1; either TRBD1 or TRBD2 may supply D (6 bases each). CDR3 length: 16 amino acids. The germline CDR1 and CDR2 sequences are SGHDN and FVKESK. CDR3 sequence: CASSQVRGPIYNEQFF. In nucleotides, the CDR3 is TGTGCCAGTAGCCAGGTTCGGGGGCCAATCTACAATGAGCAGTTCTTC.

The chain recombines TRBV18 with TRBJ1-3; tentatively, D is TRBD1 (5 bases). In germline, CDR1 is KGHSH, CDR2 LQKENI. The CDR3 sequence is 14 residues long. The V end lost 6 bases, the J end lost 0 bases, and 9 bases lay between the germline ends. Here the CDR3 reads CASSPGLSGNTIYF. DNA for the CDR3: TGTGCCAGCTCCCCGGGGCTCTCTGGAAACACCATATATTTT.

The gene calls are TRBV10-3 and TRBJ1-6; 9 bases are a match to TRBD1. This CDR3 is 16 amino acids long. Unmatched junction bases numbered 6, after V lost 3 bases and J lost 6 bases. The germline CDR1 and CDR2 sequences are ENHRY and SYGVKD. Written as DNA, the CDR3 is TGTGCCATCAGTGAAATCCGGGACAGGGTTAATTCACCCCTCCACTTT. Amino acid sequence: CAISEIRDRVNSPLHF.

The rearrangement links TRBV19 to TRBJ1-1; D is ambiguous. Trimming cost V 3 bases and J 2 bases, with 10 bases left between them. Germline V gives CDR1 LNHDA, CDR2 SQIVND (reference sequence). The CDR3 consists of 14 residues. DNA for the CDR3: TGTGCCAGTAGTATTCTCGCAGACAACACTGAAGCTTTCTTT. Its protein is CASSILADNTEAFF.

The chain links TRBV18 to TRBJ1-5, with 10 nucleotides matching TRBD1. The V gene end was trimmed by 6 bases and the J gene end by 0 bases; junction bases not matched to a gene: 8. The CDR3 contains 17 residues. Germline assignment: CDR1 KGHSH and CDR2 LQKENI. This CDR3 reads CASSPTGGHYSNQPQHF. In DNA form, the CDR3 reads TGTGCCAGCTCCCCGACAGGGGGCCATTATAGCAATCAGCCCCAGCATTTT.

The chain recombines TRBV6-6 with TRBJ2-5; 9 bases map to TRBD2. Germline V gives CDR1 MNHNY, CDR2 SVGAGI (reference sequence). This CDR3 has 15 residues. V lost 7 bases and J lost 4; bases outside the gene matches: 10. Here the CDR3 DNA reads TGTGCCAGCACCTCAAGAGCGGGGGGCTCAGAGACCCAGTACTTC. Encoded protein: CASTSRAGGSETQYF.

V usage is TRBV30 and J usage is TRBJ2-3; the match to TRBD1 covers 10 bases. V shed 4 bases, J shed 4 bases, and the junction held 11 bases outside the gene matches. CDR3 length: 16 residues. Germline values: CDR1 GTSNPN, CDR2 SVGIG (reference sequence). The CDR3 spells CAWTKGQGIDADTQYF. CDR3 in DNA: TGTGCCTGGACAAAGGGACAGGGGATCGACGCAGATACGCAGTATTTT.

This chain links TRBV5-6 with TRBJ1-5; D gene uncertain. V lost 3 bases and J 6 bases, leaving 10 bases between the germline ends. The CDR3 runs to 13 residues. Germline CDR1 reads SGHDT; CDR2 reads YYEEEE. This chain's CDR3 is CASSSGRRQPQHF. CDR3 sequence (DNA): TGTGCCAGCAGCTCCGGTCGGCGTCAGCCCCAGCATTTT.

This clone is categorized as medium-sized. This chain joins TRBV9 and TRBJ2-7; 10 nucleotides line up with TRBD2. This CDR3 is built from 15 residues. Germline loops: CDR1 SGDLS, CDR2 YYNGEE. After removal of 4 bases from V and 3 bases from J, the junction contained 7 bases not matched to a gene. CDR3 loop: CASSPIAGGLYEQYF. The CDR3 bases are TGTGCCAGCAGCCCTATAGCGGGAGGACTCTACGAGCAGTACTTC. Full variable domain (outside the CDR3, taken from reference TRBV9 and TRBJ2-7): DSGVTQTPKHLITATGQRVTLRCSPRSGDLSVYWYQQSLDQGLQFLIQYYNGEERAKGNILERFSAQQFPDLHSELNLSSLELGDSALYFCASSPIAGGLYEQYFGPGTRLTVT.

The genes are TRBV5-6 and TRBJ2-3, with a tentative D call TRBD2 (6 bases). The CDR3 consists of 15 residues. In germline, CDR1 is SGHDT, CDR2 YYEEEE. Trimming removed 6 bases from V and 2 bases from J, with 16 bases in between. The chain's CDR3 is CASIPGDSSTDTQYF. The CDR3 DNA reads TGTGCCAGCATCCCCGGGGACTCGTCCACAGATACGCAGTATTTT.

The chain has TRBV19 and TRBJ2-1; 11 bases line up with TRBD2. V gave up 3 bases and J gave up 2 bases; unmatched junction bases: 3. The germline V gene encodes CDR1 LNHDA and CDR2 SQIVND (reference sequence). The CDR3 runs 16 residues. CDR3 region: CASSILAGGAYNEQFF. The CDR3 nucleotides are TGTGCCAGTAGTATCCTAGCGGGAGGAGCCTACAATGAGCAGTTCTTC.

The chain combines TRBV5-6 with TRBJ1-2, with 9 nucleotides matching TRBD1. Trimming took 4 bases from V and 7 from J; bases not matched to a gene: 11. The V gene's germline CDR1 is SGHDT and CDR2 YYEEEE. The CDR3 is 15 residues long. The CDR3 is CASSSPGQGSVGYTF. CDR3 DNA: TGTGCCAGCAGCAGCCCGGGACAGGGTTCGGTTGGCTACACCTTC.

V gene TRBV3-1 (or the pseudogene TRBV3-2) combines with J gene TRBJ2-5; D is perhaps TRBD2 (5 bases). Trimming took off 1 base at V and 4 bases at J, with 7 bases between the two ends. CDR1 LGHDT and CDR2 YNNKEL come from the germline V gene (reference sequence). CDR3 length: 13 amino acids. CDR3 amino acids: CASSQGERETQYF. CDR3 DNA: TGTGCCAGCAGCCAAGGGGAGAGAGAGACCCAGTACTTC.

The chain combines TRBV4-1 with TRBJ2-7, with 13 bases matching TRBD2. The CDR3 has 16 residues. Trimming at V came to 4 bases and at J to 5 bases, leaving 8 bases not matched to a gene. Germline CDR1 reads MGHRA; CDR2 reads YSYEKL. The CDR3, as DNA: TGCGCCAGCAGCCTCACCGGACTAGCGGGAGTCCACGAGCAGTACTTC. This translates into CASSLTGLAGVHEQYF.

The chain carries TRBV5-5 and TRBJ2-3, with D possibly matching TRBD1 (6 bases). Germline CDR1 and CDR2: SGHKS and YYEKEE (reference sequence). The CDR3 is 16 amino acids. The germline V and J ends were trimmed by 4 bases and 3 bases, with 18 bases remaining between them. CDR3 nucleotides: TGTGCCAGCAGCGACGGTCGGACAGCTTTTACAGATACGCAGTATTTT. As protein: CASSDGRTAFTDTQYF.

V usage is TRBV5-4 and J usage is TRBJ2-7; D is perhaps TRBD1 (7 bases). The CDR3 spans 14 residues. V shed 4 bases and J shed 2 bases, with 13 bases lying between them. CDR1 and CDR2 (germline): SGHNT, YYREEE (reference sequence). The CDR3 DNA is TGTGCCAGCAGCGCGACAGGGAGGCCCTACGAGCAGTACTTC. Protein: CASSATGRPYEQYF.

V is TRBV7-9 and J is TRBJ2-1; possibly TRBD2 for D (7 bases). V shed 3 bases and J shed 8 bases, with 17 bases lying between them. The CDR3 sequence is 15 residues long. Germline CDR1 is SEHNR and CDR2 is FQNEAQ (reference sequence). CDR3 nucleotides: TGTGCCAGCAGCTTCCCTAGCGGAGGGGGGGATGAGCAGTTCTTC. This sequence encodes CASSFPSGGGDEQFF. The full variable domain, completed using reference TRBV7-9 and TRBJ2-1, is DTGVSQNPRHKITKRGQNVTFRCDPISEHNRLYWYRQTLGQGPEFLTYFQNEAQLEKSRLLSDRFSAERPKGSFSTLEIQRTEQGDSAMYLCASSFPSGGGDEQFFGPGTRLTVL.

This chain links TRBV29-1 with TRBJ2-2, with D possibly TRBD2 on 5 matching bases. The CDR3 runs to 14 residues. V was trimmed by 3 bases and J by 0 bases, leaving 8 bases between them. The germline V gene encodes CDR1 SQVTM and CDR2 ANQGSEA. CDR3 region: CSVDEGANTGELFF. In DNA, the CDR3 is TGCAGCGTTGACGAGGGCGCGAACACCGGGGAGCTGTTTTTT.

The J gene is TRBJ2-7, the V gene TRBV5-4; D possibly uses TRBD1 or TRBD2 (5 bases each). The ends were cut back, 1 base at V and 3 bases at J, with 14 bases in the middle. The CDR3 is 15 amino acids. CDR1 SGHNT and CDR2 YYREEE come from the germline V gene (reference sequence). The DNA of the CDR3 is TGTGCCAGCAGCTTGACCGGGACGGGGATCTACGAGCAGTACTTC. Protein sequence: CASSLTGTGIYEQYF.